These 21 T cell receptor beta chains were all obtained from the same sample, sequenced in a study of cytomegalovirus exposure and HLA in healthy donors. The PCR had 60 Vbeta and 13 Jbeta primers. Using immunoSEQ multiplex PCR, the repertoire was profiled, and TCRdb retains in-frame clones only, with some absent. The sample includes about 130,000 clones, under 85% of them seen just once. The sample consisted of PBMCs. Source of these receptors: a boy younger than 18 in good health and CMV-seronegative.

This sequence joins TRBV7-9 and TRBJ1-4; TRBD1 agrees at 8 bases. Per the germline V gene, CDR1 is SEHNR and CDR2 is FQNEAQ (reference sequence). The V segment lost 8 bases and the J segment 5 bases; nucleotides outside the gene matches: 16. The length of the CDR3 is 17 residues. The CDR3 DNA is TGTGCCAGCGGGCAGGGGACAGGCCCCGCGGGGAATGAAAAACTGTTTTTT. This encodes CASGQGTGPAGNEKLFF. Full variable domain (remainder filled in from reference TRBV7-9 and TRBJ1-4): DTGVSQNPRHKITKRGQNVTFRCDPISEHNRLYWYRQTLGQGPEFLTYFQNEAQLEKSRLLSDRFSAERPKGSFSTLEIQRTEQGDSAMYLCASGQGTGPAGNEKLFFGSGTQLSVL.

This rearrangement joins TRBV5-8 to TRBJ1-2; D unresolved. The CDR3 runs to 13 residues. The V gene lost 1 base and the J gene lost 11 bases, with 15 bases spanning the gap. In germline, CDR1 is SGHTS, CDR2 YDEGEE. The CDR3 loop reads CASSLSNSPPYTF. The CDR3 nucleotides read TGTGCCAGCAGCTTGTCAAACAGCCCCCCTTACACCTTC.

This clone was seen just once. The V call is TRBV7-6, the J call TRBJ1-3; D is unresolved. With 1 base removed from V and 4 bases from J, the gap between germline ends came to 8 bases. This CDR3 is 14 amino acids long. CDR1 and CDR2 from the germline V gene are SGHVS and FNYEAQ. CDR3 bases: TGTGCCAGCAGCTTAGATCCTCGGGGAAACACCATATATTTT. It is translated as CASSLDPRGNTIYF.

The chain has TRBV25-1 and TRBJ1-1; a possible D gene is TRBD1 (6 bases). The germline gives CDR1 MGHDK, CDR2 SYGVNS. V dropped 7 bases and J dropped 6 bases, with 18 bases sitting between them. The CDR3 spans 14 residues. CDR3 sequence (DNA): TGTGCCAGCAATGGGGGCGGCTCCCCCTCTGAAGCTTTCTTT. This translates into CASNGGGSPSEAFF.

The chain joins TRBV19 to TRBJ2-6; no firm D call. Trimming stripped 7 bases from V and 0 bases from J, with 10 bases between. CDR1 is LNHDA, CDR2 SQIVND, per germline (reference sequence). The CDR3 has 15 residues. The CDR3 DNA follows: TGTGCCAGTACCCAACACAGCTCTGGGGCCAACGTCCTGACTTTC. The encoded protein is CASTQHSSGANVLTF.

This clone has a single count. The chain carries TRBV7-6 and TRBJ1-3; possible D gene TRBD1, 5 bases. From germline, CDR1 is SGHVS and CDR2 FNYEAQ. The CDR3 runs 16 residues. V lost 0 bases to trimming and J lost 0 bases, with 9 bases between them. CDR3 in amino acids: CASSLAATDSGNTIYF. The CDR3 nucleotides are TGTGCCAGCAGCTTAGCAGCGACAGACTCTGGAAACACCATATATTTT.

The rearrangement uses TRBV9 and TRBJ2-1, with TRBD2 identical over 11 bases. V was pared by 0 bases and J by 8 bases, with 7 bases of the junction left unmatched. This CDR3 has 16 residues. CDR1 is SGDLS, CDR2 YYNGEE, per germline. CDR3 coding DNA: TGTGCCAGCAGCGTAGCTGGTAGCGGGAGGGTTTATGAGCAGTTCTTC. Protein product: CASSVAGSGRVYEQFF.

DNA of the CDR3: TGTGCCAGCAGCTTAGCGAAGGGGCCTGAGCAGTTCTTC. Its protein product is CASSLAKGPEQFF. The chain carries TRBV7-6 and TRBJ2-1, with a tentative D call TRBD1 (5 bases). V lost 0 bases, J lost 9 bases, and 9 bases lay in between. The CDR3 has 13 amino acids. Germline V gene lookup returns CDR1 SGHVS and CDR2 FNYEAQ. Full variable domain (remainder filled in from reference TRBV7-6 and TRBJ2-1): GAGVSQSPRYKVTKRGQDVALRCDPISGHVSLYWYRQALGQGPEFLTYFNYEAQQDKSGLPNDRFSAERPEGSISTLTIQRTEQRDSAMYRCASSLAKGPEQFFGPGTRLTVL.

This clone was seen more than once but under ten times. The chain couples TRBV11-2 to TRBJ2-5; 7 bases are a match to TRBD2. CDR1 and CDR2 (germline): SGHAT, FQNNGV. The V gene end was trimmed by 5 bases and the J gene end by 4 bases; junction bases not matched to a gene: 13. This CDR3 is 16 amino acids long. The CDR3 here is CASSPRRGSGVETQYF. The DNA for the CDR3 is TGTGCCAGCAGCCCAAGGCGGGGGTCGGGAGTAGAGACCCAGTACTTC.

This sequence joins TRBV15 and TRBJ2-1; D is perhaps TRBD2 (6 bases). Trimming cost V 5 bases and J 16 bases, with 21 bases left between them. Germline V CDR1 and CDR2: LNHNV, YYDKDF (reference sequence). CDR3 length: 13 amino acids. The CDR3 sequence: CATSFGSPTPLFF. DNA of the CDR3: TGTGCCACCAGCTTCGGGAGCCCGACCCCGCTATTCTTC.

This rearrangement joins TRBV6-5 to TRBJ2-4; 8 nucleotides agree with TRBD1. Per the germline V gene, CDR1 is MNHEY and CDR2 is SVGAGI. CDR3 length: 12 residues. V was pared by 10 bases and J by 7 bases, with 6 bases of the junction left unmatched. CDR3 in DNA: TGTGCCACCTCAAGGGACAGGAACATTCAGTACTTC. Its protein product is CATSRDRNIQYF.

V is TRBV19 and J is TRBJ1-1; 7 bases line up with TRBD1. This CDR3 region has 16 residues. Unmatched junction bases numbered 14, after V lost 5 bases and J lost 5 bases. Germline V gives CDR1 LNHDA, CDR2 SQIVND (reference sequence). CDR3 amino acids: CASSSYGQATRTEAFF. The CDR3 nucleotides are TGTGCCAGTAGTTCCTACGGACAGGCGACGCGGACTGAAGCTTTCTTT.

CDR3 nucleotides: TGTGCCACCAGCGAGGGGACAGGGGGCTGGAGGCATGGCTACACCTTC. Encoded protein: CATSEGTGGWRHGYTF. The chain links TRBV15 to TRBJ1-2, with 12 bases matching TRBD1. The CDR3 has 16 amino acids. V lost 5 bases, J lost 6 bases, and 10 bases stayed unmatched. CDR1 is LNHNV, CDR2 YYDKDF, per germline (reference sequence).

The CDR3 is CASSDIQGMNTEAFF. DNA of the CDR3: TGTGCCAGCAGTGACATACAGGGGATGAACACTGAAGCTTTCTTT. This sequence joins TRBV6-4 and TRBJ1-1, with TRBD1 matching 7 bases. The CDR3 loop spans 15 amino acids. Germline lookup yields CDR1 MRHNA and CDR2 SNTAGT. V shed 2 bases, J shed 0 bases, and the junction held 3 bases outside the gene matches.

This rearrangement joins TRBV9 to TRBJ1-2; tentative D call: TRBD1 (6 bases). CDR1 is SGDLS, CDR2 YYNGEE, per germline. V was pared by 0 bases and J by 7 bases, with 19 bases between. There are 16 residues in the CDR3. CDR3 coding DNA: TGTGCCAGCAGCGTAGAGTGGGCAGGGACATATTGTGGCTACACCTTC. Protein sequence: CASSVEWAGTYCGYTF.

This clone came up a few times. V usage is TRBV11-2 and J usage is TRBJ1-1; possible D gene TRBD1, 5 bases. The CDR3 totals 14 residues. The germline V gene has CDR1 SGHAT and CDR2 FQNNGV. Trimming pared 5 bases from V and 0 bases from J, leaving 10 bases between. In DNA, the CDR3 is TGTGCCAGCAGCGTAGGGGCAGTGAACACTGAAGCTTTCTTT. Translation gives CASSVGAVNTEAFF.

The CDR3 sequence: CASSFSGGATDTQYF. CDR3 nucleotide sequence: TGTGCCAGCAGCTTTAGCGGGGGGGCCACAGATACGCAGTATTTT. The rearrangement uses TRBV7-2 and TRBJ2-3, with 11 bases identical to TRBD2. The germline V gene encodes CDR1 SGHTA and CDR2 FQGNSA. The J segment lost 2 bases and the V segment lost 3 bases, leaving 1 base of the junction unmatched. The CDR3 has 15 residues.

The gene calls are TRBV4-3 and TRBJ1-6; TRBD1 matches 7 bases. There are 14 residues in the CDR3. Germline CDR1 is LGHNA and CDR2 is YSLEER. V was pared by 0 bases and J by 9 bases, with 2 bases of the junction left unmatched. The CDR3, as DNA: TGCGCCAGCAGCCAAGACAGACAGGGTTCACCCCTCCACTTT. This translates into CASSQDRQGSPLHF.

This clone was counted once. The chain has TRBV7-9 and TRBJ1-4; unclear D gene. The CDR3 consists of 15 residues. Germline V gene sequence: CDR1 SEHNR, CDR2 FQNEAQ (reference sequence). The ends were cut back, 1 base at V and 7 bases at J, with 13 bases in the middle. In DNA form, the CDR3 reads TGTGCCAGCAGCTTAGAGGGAGGGCTTTCTGAAAAACTGTTTTTT. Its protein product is CASSLEGGLSEKLFF. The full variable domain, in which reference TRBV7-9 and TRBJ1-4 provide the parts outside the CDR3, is DTGVSQNPRHKITKRGQNVTFRCDPISEHNRLYWYRQTLGQGPEFLTYFQNEAQLEKSRLLSDRFSAERPKGSFSTLEIQRTEQGDSAMYLCASSLEGGLSEKLFFGSGTQLSVL.

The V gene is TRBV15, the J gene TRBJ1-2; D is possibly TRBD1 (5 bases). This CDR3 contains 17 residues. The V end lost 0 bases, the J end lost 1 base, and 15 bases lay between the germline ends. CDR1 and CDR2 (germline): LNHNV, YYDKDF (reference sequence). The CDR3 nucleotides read TGTGCCACCAGCAGAGATAGGTTGACAGCCTATAACTATGGCTACACCTTC. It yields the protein CATSRDRLTAYNYGYTF.

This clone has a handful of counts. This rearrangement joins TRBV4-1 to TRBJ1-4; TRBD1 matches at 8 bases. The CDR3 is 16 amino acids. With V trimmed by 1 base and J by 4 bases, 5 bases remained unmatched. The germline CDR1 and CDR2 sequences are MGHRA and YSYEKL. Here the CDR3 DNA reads TGCGCCAGCAGCCAAGGACGGGGACAGGTTAATGAAAAACTGTTTTTT. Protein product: CASSQGRGQVNEKLFF.